This T cell receptor (beta chain) was recovered during a study of blood T cell repertoires in COVID-19. Study background: T cells, B-cell-depleted T cells, or PBMCs supplied cDNA or gDNA.

Original methodology: The authors estimated nucleated cell counts from reference gene primer amplification. Using immunoSEQ multiplex PCR, the repertoire was profiled, and TCRdb retains in-frame clones only, with some absent. V and J calls plus clone size are reproduced from that table; the DNA served to infer D and trimming. The sample records about 270,000 clones, about nine tenths being singletons. The V end lost 1 base, the J end lost 2 bases, and 15 bases lay between the germline ends. This CDR3 is 16 amino acids long. Germline CDR1 reads SEHNR; CDR2 reads FQNEAQ (reference sequence). Participants, about 18 to 100 years old, spanned 25 or so US areas.

V usage is TRBV7-9 and J usage is TRBJ2-7; tentative D call: TRBD1 (6 bases). This TCR was sampled from a woman aged 30 to 39 with acute COVID-19. The sequenced material came from PBMCs or T cells enriched from blood (not recorded which). The CDR3 is CASSLVGAGLTYEQYF. In nucleotides, the CDR3 is TGTGCCAGCAGCTTAGTGGGGGCAGGGTTGACCTACGAGCAGTACTTC.